This passage covers 7 T cell receptor beta chains from one sample sequenced in a study of blood T cell repertoires in COVID-19 (dated by TCRdb to 2020 to 2021). The library was prepared using the immunoSEQ multiplex PCR assay. TCRdb holds this immuneACCESS table with in-frame rearrangements only. Some clones are missing; in checked studies, unresolved V genes explain under half, and the rest has no known cause. This sample is represented by more than 95,000 clones; roughly 80% of them were singletons. More than 3% of the sample is in the top ten clones. Specimen: peripheral blood. The receptors here all came from a woman older than 75 with active or convalescent COVID-19.

The chain couples TRBV19 to TRBJ1-6; D may be TRBD1 (6 bases). The CDR3 loop spans 15 amino acids. The V and J ends lost 0 bases and 11 bases respectively, with 14 bases between them. Germline V gene sequence: CDR1 LNHDA, CDR2 SQIVND (reference sequence). The DNA of the CDR3 is TGTGCCAGTAGTATAGATTGGGAACAGGGACCACCCCTCCACTTT. Translation gives CASSIDWEQGPPLHF.

The chain carries TRBV2 and TRBJ1-5; D uncertain. CDR1 and CDR2 from the germline V gene are SNHLY and FYNNEI. The CDR3 loop spans 15 amino acids. V was cut by 5 bases and J by 1 base, with 12 bases left in between. CDR3 sequence reads: CASSKEDGSNQPQHF. CDR3 DNA sequence: TGTGCCAGCAGTAAGGAGGATGGGAGCAATCAGCCCCAGCATTTT.

The genes are TRBV7-8 and TRBJ1-2, with unresolved D. V shed 1 base and J shed 3 bases, with 9 bases lying between them. Germline CDR1 and CDR2: SGHVS and FQNEAQ. The CDR3 is made up of 14 amino acids. The CDR3 sequence is CASSLGGFHYGYTF. The CDR3 DNA follows: TGTGCCAGCAGCTTAGGCGGGTTTCACTATGGCTACACCTTC.

J is TRBJ2-7 and V is TRBV3-1 (or the pseudogene TRBV3-2); a weak D match, TRBD1 (6 bases). The germline V and J ends were trimmed by 4 bases and 2 bases, with 12 bases remaining between them. CDR1 is LGHDT and CDR2 is YNNKEL in the germline V gene (reference sequence). This CDR3 has 14 residues. Here the CDR3 reads CASSPGQRAYEQYF. CDR3 coding DNA: TGTGCCAGCAGCCCCGGACAGAGAGCCTACGAGCAGTACTTC.

The chain uses TRBV9 and TRBJ2-3; the match to TRBD2 covers 13 bases. The germline V gene has CDR1 SGDLS and CDR2 YYNGEE. The CDR3 spans 18 residues. V lost 2 bases and J lost 3; bases outside the gene matches: 9. This chain's CDR3 is CASSVAGLAGVKTDTQYF. The CDR3 DNA follows: TGTGCCAGCAGCGTGGCCGGACTAGCGGGGGTAAAAACAGATACGCAGTATTTT.

The CDR3 sequence is CASSLGGGSYEQFF. CDR3 bases: TGTGCCAGCAGCTTAGGTGGAGGGAGCTATGAGCAGTTCTTC. The chain employs TRBV7-2 and TRBJ2-1, with D tentatively TRBD2 (6 bases). CDR3 length: 14 residues. Trimming pared 1 base from V and 8 bases from J, leaving 12 bases between. In germline, CDR1 is SGHTA, CDR2 FQGNSA.

This chain joins TRBV19 and TRBJ1-5; D is possibly TRBD1 (5 bases). The CDR3 has 12 amino acids. The V and J ends lost 7 bases and 7 bases respectively, with 11 bases between them. The germline CDR1 and CDR2 sequences are LNHDA and SQIVND (reference sequence). CDR3 region: CASNQGWQPQHF. The CDR3 DNA sequence: TGTGCCAGTAATCAGGGCTGGCAGCCCCAGCATTTT.